One and the same sample provided the 6 T cell receptor beta chains below, sequenced in a study of T cell repertoires in cytomegalovirus infection. Via MiXCR, TCRdb re-called the reads, giving one row per CDR3 protein. The sample has approximately 300,000 distinct CDR3 sequences; around 29% are singletons. What these receptors recognize is not known. Material: cultured PBMCs, obtained from culture after CMV antigen stimulation. The receptors originated from a human donor in good health (CMV status not recorded). Some clones in this sample may be carry-over from other donors' samples.

CDR3 protein: CASSRGWGQETQYF. The CDR3 coding sequence is TGTGCCAGCAGCCGGGGGTGGGGTCAAGAGACCCAGTACTTC. V usage is TRBV7-8 and J usage is TRBJ2-5; D perhaps matches TRBD2 (6 bases). Germline CDR1 is SGHVS and CDR2 is FQNEAQ. The CDR3 runs to 14 residues. The V gene lost 5 bases and the J gene lost 2 bases, with 12 bases spanning the gap.

This clonotype appeared a few times. Here the CDR3 DNA reads TGTGCCAGCAGCTTCCAGGGACTCGCCGGGGAGCTGTTTTTT. Residues: CASSFQGLAGELFF. The chain couples TRBV7-2 to TRBJ2-2; D perhaps matches TRBD2 (6 bases). The ends were cut back, 3 bases at V and 6 bases at J, with 11 bases in the middle. Germline CDR1 reads SGHTA; CDR2 reads FQGNSA. The CDR3 runs 14 residues.

The gene calls are TRBV5-1 and TRBJ1-4, with TRBD1 matching 8 bases. V dropped 4 bases and J dropped 8; count of bases not matched to a gene: 10. The CDR3 extends over 15 amino acids. Germline loops: CDR1 SGHRS, CDR2 YFSETQ. The CDR3 region has the DNA TGCGCCAGCAGCAGCCGAGGACAGGGTAACGAAAAACTGTTTTTT. Its translation: CASSSRGQGNEKLFF.

The chain recombines TRBV5-6 with TRBJ2-3, with 10 nucleotides matching TRBD2. V lost 4 bases, J lost 8 bases, and 13 bases stayed unmatched. The CDR3 runs to 16 residues. Looked up from germline, CDR1 is SGHDT and CDR2 is YYEEEE. Here the CDR3 DNA reads TGTGCCAGCAGCATCTCGGGACTAGCGACAAAACCTACGCAGTATTTT. Translated, it gives CASSISGLATKPTQYF.

This rearrangement joins TRBV11-2 to TRBJ2-3; TRBD2 matches at 14 bases. Germline loops: CDR1 SGHAT, CDR2 FQNNGV. The junction had 5 bases not matched to a gene; V was cut back by 6 bases and J by 0 bases. The CDR3 sequence is 17 residues long. The CDR3 spells CASSYGTSGGSTDTQYF. DNA for the CDR3: TGTGCCAGCAGTTACGGGACTAGCGGGGGTAGCACAGATACGCAGTATTTT. The full variable domain, in which reference TRBV11-2 and TRBJ2-3 provide the parts outside the CDR3, is EAGVAQSPRYKIIEKRQSVAFWCNPISGHATLYWYQQILGQGPKLLIQFQNNGVVDDSQLPKDRFSAERLKGVDSTLKIQPAKLEDSAVYLCASSYGTSGGSTDTQYFGPGTRLTVL.

This chain connects TRBV3-1 to TRBJ1-5; D unresolved. The CDR3 loop spans 14 amino acids. Germline V CDR1 and CDR2: LGHDT, YNNKEL (reference sequence). V was trimmed by 1 base and J by 9 bases, leaving 13 bases between them. The CDR3 DNA reads TGTGCCAGCAGCCAAGGGGAGAACGTCCGGCCCCAGCATTTT. Translated, it gives CASSQGENVRPQHF.